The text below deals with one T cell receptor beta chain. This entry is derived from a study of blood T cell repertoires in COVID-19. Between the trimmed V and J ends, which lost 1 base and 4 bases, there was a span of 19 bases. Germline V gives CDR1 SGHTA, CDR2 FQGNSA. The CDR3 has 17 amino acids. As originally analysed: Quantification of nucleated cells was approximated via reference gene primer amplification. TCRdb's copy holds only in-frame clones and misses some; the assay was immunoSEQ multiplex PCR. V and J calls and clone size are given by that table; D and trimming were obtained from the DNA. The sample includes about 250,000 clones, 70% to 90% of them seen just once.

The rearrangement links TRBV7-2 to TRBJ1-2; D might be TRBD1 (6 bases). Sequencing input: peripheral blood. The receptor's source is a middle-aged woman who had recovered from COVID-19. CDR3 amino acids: CASSLVMIGQGIYGYTF. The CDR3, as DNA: TGTGCCAGCAGCTTAGTAATGATCGGGCAGGGGATCTATGGCTACACCTTC.